These 22 T cell receptor beta chains share one sample of origin, sequenced in a study of cytomegalovirus exposure and HLA in healthy donors. The PCR was carried out with 60 Vbeta primers and 13 Jbeta primers. The repertoire was sequenced with immunoSEQ multiplex PCR; TCRdb's copy has only in-frame clones and lacks some. The sample records approximately 130,000 clones, approximately 82% being singletons. The sample taken for sequencing was PBMCs. Receptors were obtained from a man aged 50 to 60 in good health and CMV-seronegative.

V and J are TRBV27 and TRBJ1-6; 9 bases map to TRBD1. This CDR3 has 15 residues. CDR1 and CDR2 (germline): MNHEY, SMNVEV (reference sequence). V dropped 1 base and J dropped 9; count of bases not matched to a gene: 4. CDR3 loop: CASSLLGTGSSPLHF. The CDR3 nucleotides read TGTGCCAGCAGTTTATTGGGGACAGGGAGTTCACCCCTCCACTTT.

The genes are TRBV19 and TRBJ1-1; 9 bases map to TRBD1. CDR3 length: 15 amino acids. Germline values: CDR1 LNHDA, CDR2 SQIVND (reference sequence). Losses at the gene ends were 3 bases for V and 1 base for J; bases not matched to a gene: 3. In DNA, the CDR3 is TGTGCCAGTAGTATTACAGGGGGCGCGAACACTGAAGCTTTCTTT. This encodes CASSITGGANTEAFF.

The chain carries TRBV7-2 and TRBJ1-2, with D maybe TRBD1 (5 bases). The germline V gene has CDR1 SGHTA and CDR2 FQGNSA. V shed 1 base and J shed 4 bases, with 7 bases lying between them. This CDR3 has 13 amino acids. In DNA form, the CDR3 reads TGTGCCAGCAGCTTAGACAGGTTCTATGGCTACACCTTC. Translated: CASSLDRFYGYTF.

The chain has TRBV5-5 and TRBJ2-1, with TRBD1 matching 9 bases. The CDR3 length is 15 residues. Germline assignment: CDR1 SGHKS and CDR2 YYEKEE (reference sequence). The V segment lost 2 bases and the J segment 4 bases; nucleotides outside the gene matches: 4. This chain's CDR3 is CASSFRQGEYNEQFF. CDR3 nucleotide sequence: TGTGCCAGCAGCTTTAGACAGGGGGAATACAATGAGCAGTTCTTC. Full variable domain (remainder filled in from reference TRBV5-5 and TRBJ2-1): DAGVTQSPTHLIKTRGQQVTLRCSPISGHKSVSWYQQVLGQGPQFIFQYYEKEERGRGNFPDRFSARQFPNYSSELNVNALLLGDSALYLCASSFRQGEYNEQFFGPGTRLTVL.

CDR3 sequence (DNA): TGCGCCAGCAGCCAATTGGCCACAAGCACAGATACGCAGTATTTT. Translated, it gives CASSQLATSTDTQYF. This chain joins TRBV4-1 and TRBJ2-3; D unresolved. Germline V gene sequence: CDR1 MGHRA, CDR2 YSYEKL. There are 15 residues in the CDR3. Trimming removed 2 bases at V and 0 bases at J, with 9 bases between.

Only one count was recorded for this clone. The gene calls are TRBV7-3 and TRBJ2-5, with 9 bases that match TRBD2. V lost 5 bases and J lost 5; bases outside the gene matches: 9. This CDR3 contains 15 residues. CDR1 is SGHTA, CDR2 FQGTGA, per germline. This CDR3 reads CASSARAGGLETQYF. CDR3 in DNA: TGTGCCAGCAGCGCCAGGGCGGGGGGGCTTGAGACCCAGTACTTC.

The CDR3 protein is CASSMAVNTEAFF. The CDR3 DNA is TGTGCCAGTAGTATGGCGGTGAACACTGAAGCTTTCTTT. This chain links TRBV19 with TRBJ1-1; D call uncertain. Germline values: CDR1 LNHDA, CDR2 SQIVND (reference sequence). CDR3 length equals 13 residues. V was clipped by 3 bases and J by 0 bases, with 5 bases between them.

The rearrangement joins TRBV6-6 to TRBJ1-5; 8 bases map to TRBD1. The V and J ends lost 11 bases and 3 bases, in that order; junction bases with no gene match: 6. CDR3 size: 13 residues. Looked up from germline, CDR1 is MNHNY and CDR2 is SVGAGI (reference sequence). The CDR3 region is CAAQGALNQPQHF. In DNA form, the CDR3 reads TGTGCCGCTCAGGGGGCTCTCAATCAGCCCCAGCATTTT.

This rearrangement joins TRBV2 to TRBJ2-7; unclear D gene. V was cut by 5 bases and J by 2 bases, with 16 bases left in between. This CDR3 spans 15 amino acids. The germline CDR1 and CDR2 sequences are SNHLY and FYNNEI. The CDR3 DNA is TGTGCCAGCAGTAGCCAAGCCTTTCTTACCTACGAGCAGTACTTC. It specifies CASSSQAFLTYEQYF.

This chain uses TRBV6-5 with TRBJ2-7; 9 nucleotides agree with TRBD1. The V segment lost 4 bases and the J segment 3 bases; nucleotides outside the gene matches: 10. Germline CDR1 reads MNHEY; CDR2 reads SVGAGI. CDR3 length: 16 amino acids. The CDR3 DNA is TGTGCCAGCAGTTTAAACAGGGGGCGCCCCAGCTACGAGCAGTACTTC. Its protein is CASSLNRGRPSYEQYF.

The rearrangement joins TRBV5-1 to TRBJ2-5; 12 positions match TRBD2. V lost 0 bases, J lost 4 bases, and 1 base stayed unmatched. Germline loops: CDR1 SGHRS, CDR2 YFSETQ. The CDR3 loop spans 15 amino acids. The CDR3 DNA reads as TGCGCCAGCAGCTTGGTACTAGCGGGGGGAGAGACCCAGTACTTC. This encodes CASSLVLAGGETQYF.

V usage is TRBV29-1 and J usage is TRBJ2-6; 7 nucleotides line up with TRBD1. V was clipped by 6 bases and J by 4 bases; unmatched bases: 15. Germline CDR1 is SQVTM and CDR2 is ANQGSEA. This CDR3 is 17 amino acids long. The CDR3, as DNA: TGCAGCGTAGAATTACAGGGGTCGAATGGGGGGGCCAACGTCCTGACTTTC. Amino acid sequence: CSVELQGSNGGANVLTF.

The J gene is TRBJ2-3, the V gene TRBV30; possibly TRBD1 for D (6 bases). The CDR3 length is 12 residues. The ends were cut back, 4 bases at V and 1 base at J, with 6 bases in the middle. The V gene's germline CDR1 is GTSNPN and CDR2 SVGIG (reference sequence). The CDR3 DNA follows: TGTGCCTGGAAGGGGGGCACAGATACGCAGTATTTT. It codes for CAWKGGTDTQYF.

This clone was seen more than once but under ten times. The rearrangement links TRBV5-1 to TRBJ1-3, with 11 bases matching TRBD1. Germline V gives CDR1 SGHRS, CDR2 YFSETQ. Germline trimming cut 4 bases from V and 3 bases from J; bases unmatched to any gene: 3. The CDR3 consists of 15 residues. CDR3 sequence: CASSMDRGLGNTIYF. The DNA for the CDR3 is TGCGCCAGCAGCATGGACAGGGGGCTTGGAAACACCATATATTTT.

The chain uses TRBV5-1 and TRBJ1-4; 7 bases map to TRBD1. Germline CDR1 and CDR2: SGHRS and YFSETQ. The ends lost 2 bases at V and 7 bases at J; junction bases unmatched: 5. CDR3 length: 14 residues. The CDR3 spells CASSLKGGAEKLFF. The CDR3 DNA sequence: TGCGCCAGCAGCTTAAAAGGGGGCGCTGAAAAACTGTTTTTT.

The J gene is TRBJ2-2, the V gene TRBV30; TRBD2 matches 7 bases. With V trimmed by 5 bases and J by 5 bases, 11 bases remained unmatched. Germline values: CDR1 GTSNPN, CDR2 SVGIG (reference sequence). The CDR3 loop spans 15 amino acids. The chain's CDR3 is CAWEPGTMMTGELFF. In nucleotides, the CDR3 is TGTGCCTGGGAGCCCGGGACTATGATGACCGGGGAGCTGTTTTTT.

As regards this clone: Within the sample, other DNA sequences also encode this same CDR3. This rearrangement joins TRBV7-2 to TRBJ2-7; 7 nucleotides align to TRBD2. This CDR3 spans 15 amino acids. The V gene's germline CDR1 is SGHTA and CDR2 FQGNSA. J was trimmed by 2 bases and V by 4 bases; bases with no gene match: 8. In nucleotides, the CDR3 is TGTGCCAGCAGCTCCCGTGGCGGGGGAGCCTACGAGCAGTACTTC. As protein: CASSSRGGGAYEQYF.

The chain couples TRBV4-1 to TRBJ1-2, with unresolved D. This CDR3 has 14 residues. The germline gives CDR1 MGHRA, CDR2 YSYEKL. Trimming pared 0 bases from V and 8 bases from J, leaving 13 bases between. The CDR3 here is CASSQDFPTGGYTF. DNA for the CDR3: TGCGCCAGCAGCCAAGATTTTCCAACGGGGGGCTACACCTTC.

This sequence joins TRBV5-6 and TRBJ2-1, with 11 bases fitting TRBD1. This CDR3 is 16 amino acids long. CDR1 is SGHDT and CDR2 is YYEEEE in the germline V gene. With V trimmed by 3 bases and J by 3 bases, 5 bases remained unmatched. CDR3 sequence: CASSWTGTGGYNEQFF. CDR3 coding DNA: TGTGCCAGCAGCTGGACCGGGACAGGGGGCTACAATGAGCAGTTCTTC.

This rearrangement joins TRBV29-1 to TRBJ1-1; TRBD1 is a possible D gene (5 bases). This CDR3 has 14 residues. The V and J ends lost 5 bases and 4 bases respectively, with 17 bases between them. Per the germline V gene, CDR1 is SQVTM and CDR2 is ANQGSEA. CDR3 amino acids: CSVSRGPGPTEAFF. The DNA of the CDR3 is TGCAGCGTTAGTAGGGGTCCTGGTCCCACTGAAGCTTTCTTT.

This rearrangement joins TRBV15 to TRBJ1-3; TRBD1 matches 7 bases. Germline trimming cut 0 bases from V and 3 bases from J; bases unmatched to any gene: 5. The germline gives CDR1 LNHNV, CDR2 YYDKDF (reference sequence). This CDR3 comprises 16 residues. The CDR3 coding sequence is TGTGCCACCAGCAGAGATCGGGGGACAGTTGGAAACACCATATATTTT. This translates into CATSRDRGTVGNTIYF.

This chain joins TRBV5-8 and TRBJ2-3, with 9 nucleotides matching TRBD1. The CDR3 has 16 residues. With V trimmed by 3 bases and J by 0 bases, 5 bases remained unmatched. CDR1 and CDR2 from the germline V gene are SGHTS and YDEGEE. This CDR3 reads CASSSRTGASTDTQYF. The CDR3 DNA follows: TGTGCCAGCAGCTCTCGGACAGGGGCTAGCACAGATACGCAGTATTTT.